The present entry profiles one T cell receptor beta chain with its context. Its cognate antigen is unknown. The data originate from a study of cytomegalovirus exposure and HLA in healthy donors. Study observations and caveats: Rarity characterized most TCR sequences, yet some public TCRs appeared in many donors.

Only in-frame clones appear in the TCRdb table, and some are missing; sequencing was by immunoSEQ multiplex PCR. The data show about 360,000 clones, with roughly 89% seen just once and roughly 0.75% held by the top ten. The ends lost 5 bases at V and 1 base at J; junction bases unmatched: 3. Looked up from germline, CDR1 is MNHEY and CDR2 is SMNVEV (reference sequence). The CDR3 consists of 15 residues. Sequenced input: PBMCs. This sequence originates from a woman aged 18-29 years in good health and CMV-seronegative. The V call is TRBV27, the J call TRBJ2-5; TRBD2 agrees at 11 bases. The CDR3 is CASSGTSGLQETQYF. CDR3 in DNA: TGTGCCAGCAGTGGGACTAGCGGCCTCCAAGAGACCCAGTACTTC.